One sample yielded the 18 T cell receptor beta chains listed below, sequenced in a study of early T cells in non-severe SARS-CoV-2 infection. TCRdb analysed the 5' RACE reads with MiXCR anew, one entry per CDR3 protein. The sample lists more than 70,000 distinct CDR3 sequences, roughly an eighth occurring once. Sequences were obtained from whole blood. Source of these receptors: an adult who was a healthcare worker with PCR-confirmed SARS-CoV-2 infection or an uninfected control (not recorded which).

In this sample, this clonotype turned up a few times. The rearrangement links TRBV5-4 to TRBJ1-6, with 7 bases matching TRBD1. CDR3 length: 14 amino acids. Trimming cost V 0 bases and J 10 bases; bases outside gene matches: 4. Germline lookup yields CDR1 SGHNT and CDR2 YYREEE (reference sequence). The CDR3 coding sequence is TGTGCCAGCAGCTTGGACAGGGGACGGTCACCCCTCCACTTT. This sequence encodes CASSLDRGRSPLHF. Full variable domain (outside the CDR3, taken from reference TRBV5-4 and TRBJ1-6): ETGVTQSPTHLIKTRGQQVTLRCSSQSGHNTVSWYQQALGQGPQFIFQYYREEENGRGNFPPRFSGLQFPNYSSELNVNALELDDSALYLCASSLDRGRSPLHFGNGTRLTVT.

There are a few counts of this clonotype. The chain couples TRBV6-2 or TRBV6-3 to TRBJ2-1, with D possibly matching TRBD1 (5 bases). Germline-derived CDR1 and CDR2 are MNHEY and SVGEGT. The CDR3 totals 17 residues. Trimming stripped 7 bases from V and 2 bases from J, with 21 bases between. DNA of the CDR3: TGTGCCAGCAAGTCCCCCCGCGACAGCAGAACCTACAATGAGCAGTTCTTC. Amino acid sequence: CASKSPRDSRTYNEQFF.

This clonotype was observed many times. The V call is TRBV7-9, the J call TRBJ2-7; the D is unclear. The CDR3 runs to 14 residues. Germline V gene sequence: CDR1 SEHNR, CDR2 FQNEAQ (reference sequence). V was pared by 4 bases and J by 2 bases, with 12 bases between. The CDR3 protein is CASSSYSAPYEQYF. The CDR3 DNA reads as TGTGCCAGCAGCTCCTACTCGGCCCCCTACGAGCAGTACTTC.

V is TRBV4-2 and J is TRBJ2-3; TRBD2 aligns across 10 bases. Germline V gene lookup returns CDR1 LGHNA and CDR2 YNFKEQ. V shed 4 bases and J 3 bases; nucleotides not matched to a gene: 4. CDR3 length: 15 amino acids. CDR3 DNA sequence: TGTGCCAGCAGCCCCGGACTAGCGGAGACAGATACGCAGTATTTT. Its protein is CASSPGLAETDTQYF.

This clonotype was recorded many times. The gene calls are TRBV6-5 and TRBJ2-7, with 7 bases aligning to TRBD2. The ends lost 2 bases at V and 6 bases at J; junction bases unmatched: 10. Per the germline V gene, CDR1 is MNHEY and CDR2 is SVGAGI. CDR3 size: 15 residues. For the CDR3, the DNA is TGTGCCAGCAGTTACGGGGGGGTCTCATTGCGCGAGCAGTACTTC. As protein: CASSYGGVSLREQYF.

This clonotype was recorded at least ten times. The chain combines TRBV12-5 with TRBJ2-6, with D unresolved. Trimming pared 1 base from V and 2 bases from J, leaving 9 bases between. Looked up from germline, CDR1 is LGHNT and CDR2 is FRNRAP. CDR3 length: 16 amino acids. The CDR3 DNA is TGTGCTAGTGGTTTGGCAGGCAGACCTGGGGCCAACGTCCTGACTTTC. Translating gives CASGLAGRPGANVLTF.

This clonotype showed up just a few times. The rearrangement joins TRBV12-3 or TRBV12-4 to TRBJ1-5, with a tentative D call TRBD1 (5 bases). The CDR3 spans 15 residues. Trimming removed 3 bases from V and 5 bases from J, with 14 bases in between. CDR3 sequence reads: CASSFEGPPYQPQHF. Here the CDR3 DNA reads TGTGCCAGCAGTTTTGAGGGGCCCCCCTATCAGCCCCAGCATTTT.

This clonotype was seen a handful of times. The chain carries TRBV7-3 and TRBJ2-7; 11 nucleotides align to TRBD2. J was trimmed by 4 bases and V by 5 bases; bases with no gene match: 1. This CDR3 has 13 amino acids. Germline loops: CDR1 SGHTA, CDR2 FQGTGA. The CDR3 bases are TGTGCCAGCAGCACTAGCGGGGGATACGAGCAGTACTTC. Translating it yields CASSTSGGYEQYF.

This clonotype was found a few times. The genes are TRBV29-1 and TRBJ2-2; a weak D match, TRBD2 (5 bases). The germline gives CDR1 SQVTM, CDR2 ANQGSEA. Deletions cut 7 bases from V and 3 bases from J, with 15 bases between. This CDR3 spans 14 amino acids. For the CDR3, the DNA is TGCAGCGGTGGGGAGCGGTCGGACACCGGGGAGCTGTTTTTT. It translates to CSGGERSDTGELFF.

This clonotype was counted a few times. V and J are TRBV6-6 and TRBJ1-1; 8 positions agree with TRBD1. Germline V gene data show CDR1 as MNHNY and CDR2 as SVGAGI (reference sequence). The CDR3 extends over 14 amino acids. V lost 8 bases and J lost 5; bases outside the gene matches: 10. CDR3 coding DNA: TGTGCCAGCGGAATTACAGGGGGAGAAACTGAAGCTTTCTTT. This codes for CASGITGGETEAFF.

This clonotype was detected ten times or more. The chain couples TRBV3-1 to TRBJ2-7, with D tentatively TRBD1 or TRBD2 (6 bases each). Germline CDR1 and CDR2: LGHDT and YNNKEL (reference sequence). Deletions cut 0 bases from V and 7 bases from J, with 13 bases between. The CDR3 extends over 14 amino acids. Here the CDR3 DNA reads TGTGCCAGCAGCCAAGATATTAGGGGGAGGGAGCAGTACTTC. The encoded protein is CASSQDIRGREQYF.

The table lists this clonotype with a few counts. V is TRBV20-1 and J is TRBJ2-7, with 15 nucleotides matching TRBD2. After removal of 5 bases from V and 3 bases from J, the junction contained 5 bases not matched to a gene. The germline V gene has CDR1 DFQATT and CDR2 SNEGSKA (reference sequence). This CDR3 spans 15 amino acids. Written as DNA, the CDR3 is TGCAGTGCTCCCGGGACTAGCGGGGGGTACTACGAGCAGTACTTC. It specifies CSAPGTSGGYYEQYF.

The chain carries TRBV9 and TRBJ1-2, with 7 bases aligning to TRBD1. Trimming cost V 5 bases and J 2 bases; bases outside gene matches: 9. Germline V gene data show CDR1 as SGDLS and CDR2 as YYNGEE. This CDR3 has 15 amino acids. The DNA of the CDR3 is TGTGCCAGCAGTCGACCGGGACAGTTAAACTATGGCTACACCTTC. Encoded protein: CASSRPGQLNYGYTF.

This clonotype was counted at least ten times. The V call is TRBV6-5, the J call TRBJ1-3; 8 nucleotides match TRBD1. V was pared by 5 bases and J by 0 bases, with 6 bases of the junction left unmatched. This CDR3 spans 16 amino acids. Per germline, CDR1 MNHEY and CDR2 SVGAGI. This CDR3 is CASSNTGGNSGNTIYF. In DNA form, the CDR3 reads TGTGCCAGCAGTAACACAGGGGGAAACTCTGGAAACACCATATATTTT.

This clonotype was detected only a few times. The V gene is TRBV11-2, the J gene TRBJ1-2; unclear D gene. The CDR3 runs to 12 residues. V lost 2 bases and J lost 8, with 9 bases in between. CDR1 is SGHAT, CDR2 FQNNGV, per germline. The CDR3 loop reads CASSLRHSGYTF. The CDR3 coding sequence is TGTGCCAGCAGCTTACGGCATTCCGGCTACACCTTC. The complete variable domain, with remaining parts taken from reference TRBV11-2 and TRBJ1-2, reads EAGVAQSPRYKIIEKRQSVAFWCNPISGHATLYWYQQILGQGPKLLIQFQNNGVVDDSQLPKDRFSAERLKGVDSTLKIQPAKLEDSAVYLCASSLRHSGYTFGSGTRLTVV.

This clonotype was counted at least ten times. The V call is TRBV14, the J call TRBJ1-2; D not resolved. V was cut by 1 base and J by 3 bases, with 6 bases left in between. The CDR3 has 13 amino acids. CDR1 is SGHDN and CDR2 is FVKESK in the germline V gene. The CDR3 nucleotides are TGTGCCAGCAGCCAAGGGCCTTACTATGGCTACACCTTC. Translated: CASSQGPYYGYTF. The full variable domain, in which reference TRBV14 and TRBJ1-2 provide the parts outside the CDR3, is EAGVTQFPSHSVIEKGQTVTLRCDPISGHDNLYWYRRVMGKEIKFLLHFVKESKQDESGMPNNRFLAERTGGTYSTLKVQPAELEDSGVYFCASSQGPYYGYTFGSGTRLTVV.

This clonotype has ten or more counts. The chain employs TRBV7-9 and TRBJ2-4, with D unresolved. Per the germline V gene, CDR1 is SEHNR and CDR2 is FQNEAQ (reference sequence). The CDR3 spans 13 residues. V was cut by 0 bases and J by 6 bases, with 6 bases left in between. The chain's CDR3 is CASSLAAVNIQYF. The CDR3 coding sequence is TGTGCCAGCAGCTTAGCAGCAGTAAACATTCAGTACTTC.

About this clonotype: One junction end disagrees with the germline gene, perhaps due to a read error. The V gene is TRBV28, the J gene TRBJ2-7; no definite D call. Germline V lookup: CDR1 MDHEN, CDR2 SYDVKM. The CDR3 consists of 11 residues. This chain's CDR3 is CVSSKGGEQYF. CDR3 nucleotides: TGTGTCAGCAGTAAGGGCGGCGAGCAGTACTTC.